These 16 T cell receptor beta chains originate from one sample sequenced in a study of T cells after yellow fever vaccination. MiXCR was run by TCRdb on the 5' RACE reads, yielding one entry per CDR3 protein. The sample consists of fewer than 350,000 distinct CDR3 sequences, 7.5% to 9% of them appearing once. The material sequenced was PBMCs, taken on the day of the first yellow fever vaccination. All receptors derive from a man younger than 35 who received the YFV17D yellow fever vaccine.

The gene calls are TRBV19 and TRBJ2-5; weak D call: TRBD2 (5 bases). The germline V and J ends were trimmed by 3 bases and 2 bases, with 10 bases remaining between them. The CDR3 extends over 14 amino acids. The V gene's germline CDR1 is LNHDA and CDR2 SQIVND (reference sequence). This CDR3 reads CASSITGSQETQYF. CDR3 bases: TGTGCCAGTAGTATTACGGGGTCTCAAGAGACCCAGTACTTC.

The chain combines TRBV5-1 with TRBJ2-1; D might be TRBD1 (6 bases). The CDR3 loop spans 15 amino acids. CDR1 and CDR2 from the germline V gene are SGHRS and YFSETQ. Trimming stripped 0 bases from V and 9 bases from J, with 16 bases between. The CDR3 spells CASSLGRGYLGEQFF. The CDR3 DNA follows: TGCGCCAGCAGCTTGGGCAGGGGCTACTTGGGTGAGCAGTTCTTC. Supplemented by reference TRBV5-1 and TRBJ2-1, the full variable domain reads KAGVTQTPRYLIKTRGQQVTLSCSPISGHRSVSWYQQTPGQGLQFLFEYFSETQRNKGNFPGRFSGRQFSNSRSEMNVSTLELGDSALYLCASSLGRGYLGEQFFGPGTRLTVL.

In this sample, this clonotype turned up many times. The chain links TRBV5-8 to TRBJ2-7; tentative D call: TRBD1 (6 bases). The germline V gene encodes CDR1 SGHTS and CDR2 YDEGEE. This CDR3 has 15 residues. Trimming removed 2 bases at V and 3 bases at J, with 15 bases between. The CDR3: CASSFTGLPFYEQYF. The CDR3 nucleotides read TGTGCCAGCAGCTTTACAGGGTTGCCTTTCTACGAGCAGTACTTC.

The V and J genes are TRBV12-3 or TRBV12-4 and TRBJ2-2; 8 positions match TRBD1. The CDR3 covers 14 residues. The V segment lost 0 bases and the J segment 7 bases; nucleotides outside the gene matches: 1. In DNA form, the CDR3 reads TGTGCCAGCAGTTTAGCCGGACAGGGCGGGGAGCTGTTTTTT. Encoded protein: CASSLAGQGGELFF.

This clonotype was seen only a few times. The genes are TRBV5-1 and TRBJ2-1; D not certain. The CDR3 has 12 residues. The V end lost 0 bases, the J end lost 7 bases, and 5 bases lay between the germline ends. Germline V CDR1 and CDR2: SGHRS, YFSETQ. The CDR3 nucleotides are TGCGCCAGCAGCTTGGAACCTAATGAGCAGTTCTTC. This gives the protein CASSLEPNEQFF.

The J gene is TRBJ1-1, the V gene TRBV4-3, with D perhaps TRBD1 (5 bases). Germline V gives CDR1 LGHNA, CDR2 YSLEER. CDR3 length: 12 amino acids. V lost 0 bases, J lost 10 bases, and 9 bases lay in between. The CDR3 region is CASSQDWGGAFF. As DNA, the CDR3 is TGCGCCAGCAGCCAAGATTGGGGGGGAGCTTTCTTT.

Only one count was recorded for this clonotype. The junction differs from germline at one of its ends, possibly a read error. The V gene is TRBV18, the J gene TRBJ1-1; D unclear. The germline V gene encodes CDR1 KGHSH and CDR2 LQKENI. CDR3 length: 13 amino acids. The chain's CDR3 is CTSSPLGVTEAFF. CDR3 in DNA: TGTACCAGCTCACCATTAGGCGTAACTGAAGCTTTCTTT.

This clonotype was observed a handful of times. The V call is TRBV28, the J call TRBJ2-7, with D perhaps matching TRBD2 (5 bases). Germline CDR1 MDHEN, CDR2 SYDVKM. The CDR3 extends over 12 amino acids. Trimming removed 5 bases at V and 4 bases at J, with 9 bases between. CDR3 sequence reads: CASSTRAYEQYV. The CDR3 region has the DNA TGTGCCAGCAGTACTAGAGCGTACGAGCAGTACGTC.

This clonotype has a count of ten or more. The genes are TRBV6-2 or TRBV6-3 and TRBJ1-2; D is unresolved. Trimming removed 6 bases from V and 4 bases from J, with 12 bases in between. The CDR3 loop spans 13 amino acids. Germline-derived CDR1 and CDR2 are MNHEY and SVGEGT. Here the CDR3 reads CASSPGDSYGYTF. CDR3 DNA: TGTGCCAGCAGCCCCGGAGATTCCTATGGCTACACCTTC.

This clonotype was found a few times. The rearrangement links TRBV5-1 to TRBJ2-7; TRBD1 might be the D (6 bases). V lost 4 bases and J 5 bases, leaving 13 bases between the germline ends. The CDR3 loop spans 13 amino acids. Germline lookup yields CDR1 SGHRS and CDR2 YFSETQ. CDR3: CASSPRGWDEQYF. The CDR3 nucleotides read TGCGCCAGCAGCCCCAGGGGATGGGACGAGCAGTACTTC.

This clonotype was detected a few times. The V gene is TRBV5-1, the J gene TRBJ2-5; a weak D match, TRBD1 (5 bases). This CDR3 contains 16 residues. V lost 1 base and J 1 base, leaving 14 bases between the germline ends. CDR1 and CDR2 (germline): SGHRS, YFSETQ. The CDR3 DNA follows: TGCGCCAGCAGCTTGAACGGACAACCCTTCCAAGAGACCCAGTACTTC. It translates to CASSLNGQPFQETQYF.

V gene TRBV7-9 combines with J gene TRBJ1-1; no clear D gene. V lost 5 bases to trimming and J lost 6 bases, with 7 bases between them. In germline, CDR1 is SEHNR, CDR2 FQNEAQ (reference sequence). CDR3 length equals 11 residues. CDR3 sequence reads: CASSLEPEAFF. Written as DNA, the CDR3 is TGTGCCAGCAGCCTAGAGCCTGAAGCTTTCTTT. The whole variable domain, filled in from reference TRBV7-9 and TRBJ1-1, reads DTGVSQNPRHKITKRGQNVTFRCDPISEHNRLYWYRQTLGQGPEFLTYFQNEAQLEKSRLLSDRFSAERPKGSFSTLEIQRTEQGDSAMYLCASSLEPEAFFGQGTRLTVV.

A word on this clonotype: One end of the junction varies from germline; a read error may be responsible. The chain combines TRBV10-3 with TRBJ1-5, with D possibly TRBD1 on 6 matching bases. The CDR3 runs to 12 residues. The germline CDR1 and CDR2 sequences are ENHRY and SYGVKD. The CDR3 here is CTIRGENQPQHF. The DNA for the CDR3 is TGTACCATCAGGGGAGAAAATCAGCCCCAGCATTTT.

In its sample, this clonotype was seen a few times. V gene TRBV11-2 combines with J gene TRBJ2-1; 10 nucleotides align to TRBD2. The CDR3 is 14 amino acids. The ends lost 5 bases at V and 8 bases at J; junction bases unmatched: 6. The germline V gene encodes CDR1 SGHAT and CDR2 FQNNGV. The CDR3 loop is CASSRSGGADEQFF. CDR3 DNA sequence: TGTGCCAGCAGCCGAAGCGGGGGGGCGGATGAGCAGTTCTTC. The entire variable domain, with the rest obtained from reference TRBV11-2 and TRBJ2-1, is as follows: EAGVAQSPRYKIIEKRQSVAFWCNPISGHATLYWYQQILGQGPKLLIQFQNNGVVDDSQLPKDRFSAERLKGVDSTLKIQPAKLEDSAVYLCASSRSGGADEQFFGPGTRLTVL.

There are many counts of this clonotype. The genes are TRBV5-1 and TRBJ2-2, with 10 nucleotides matching TRBD2. Germline CDR1 SGHRS, CDR2 YFSETQ. The ends lost 5 bases at V and 6 bases at J; junction bases unmatched: 7. The CDR3 loop spans 15 amino acids. Here the CDR3 DNA reads TGCGCCAGCAGATCCCCCGGGACTAGCGCCGGGGAGCTGTTTTTT. As protein: CASRSPGTSAGELFF.

This clonotype has ten or more counts. The chain uses TRBV14 and TRBJ2-1; 8 nucleotides line up with TRBD2. Germline V CDR1 and CDR2: SGHDN, FVKESK. V shed 3 bases, J shed 4 bases, and the junction held 2 bases outside the gene matches. The CDR3 loop spans 14 amino acids. This CDR3 is CASSQAGGYNEQFF. Written as DNA, the CDR3 is TGTGCCAGCAGCCAGGCGGGGGGATACAATGAGCAGTTCTTC.